This TCR beta chain was recovered during a study of T cell repertoires in cytomegalovirus infection. Germline V CDR1 and CDR2: SEHNR, FQNEAQ (reference sequence). Between the trimmed V and J ends, which lost 4 bases and 4 bases, there was a span of 19 bases. The CDR3 is 16 amino acids. Turning to this clonotype: Its target is unknown.

TCRdb itself ran the reads through MiXCR, one entry per CDR3 protein. Of around 770,000 distinct CDR3 sequences in the sample, about 27% were seen once. The TCR comes from a human donor in good health (CMV status not recorded). Some clones in this sample may be carry-over from other donors' samples. The V and J genes are TRBV7-9 and TRBJ1-2; a possible D gene is TRBD1 (6 bases). The sequencing used cultured CD8+ T cells from PBMCs, collected from culture after CMV antigen stimulation. The CDR3 sequence is CASSSPSRGVGYGYTF. CDR3 bases: TGTGCCAGCAGCTCCCCCAGTAGGGGGGTCGGCTATGGCTACACCTTC.